This record covers a single T cell receptor (beta chain). Its matching antigen is unknown. V shed 11 bases and J shed 2 bases, with 16 bases lying between them. In germline, CDR1 is MNHEY, CDR2 SVGAGI. The CDR3 runs 15 residues. Only cases whose brain tissue showed the highest T cell transcript signatures were sequenced. Patients received at least one anti-epileptic drug before surgery. The data were obtained in a study of brain T cells in children with intractable seizures. Study results and caveats: Patients' HCMV serostatus was unknown; virus specificity rests on CDR3 similarity alone.

TCRdb's table, derived via immunoSEQ multiplex PCR, lists solely in-frame clones and lacks some. Of about 1,500 clones in the sample, around 82% were seen once. The sequence was obtained from a boy between 10 and 17 years old with focal cortical dysplasia and intractable seizures. Sample: resected brain tissue, taken at surgery. The V gene is TRBV6-5, the J gene TRBJ2-6, with a weak D call TRBD2 (6 bases). The DNA of the CDR3 is TGTGCCGCGTCGCTGGAGGGTACTGGGGCCAACGTCCTGACTTTC. Translating it yields CAASLEGTGANVLTF.